This TCR beta chain was retrieved from a study of shared clonotypes between healthy human individuals. Each PCR replicate from the sorted subsets contained about 200 ng DNA, which is some 31,000 T cell genomes. Clones were sequenced by immunoSEQ multiplex PCR, and TCRdb holds only the in-frame ones, with some missing. The sample lists about a million clones, approximately 80% seen once, with approximately 0.9% in the top ten. In the CD4+ fraction, cells were divided into CD45RA+ naive and CD45RA-negative memory subsets. Details on this clone: Its antigen is currently unknown.

CDR3 length equals 14 residues. Trimming stripped 0 bases from V and 2 bases from J, with 11 bases between. The germline V gene encodes CDR1 GTSNPN and CDR2 SVGIG (reference sequence). Whole-study results and caveats: The expectation was that sequencing depth would affect clonotype sharing among donors. Rarefaction showed that sequencing of sorted subsets was incomplete (despite large depth).

The chain is built from TRBV30 and TRBJ2-7; D is ambiguous. This sequence originates from a man aged 18 to 29 in good health. Some clones in this sample may be carry-over from other donors' samples. The sequenced sample was memory CD4+ T cells from PBMCs. Specified subset: CD45RA-negative fraction. The CDR3: CAWSVKQNPYEQYF. The CDR3 DNA reads TGTGCCTGGAGTGTCAAACAGAATCCCTACGAGCAGTACTTC.